Given below is one T cell receptor beta chain in context. It lacks a known antigen. No base quality information exists; no much larger clone differs at one position. The sample is drawn from a study of PD-L1 blockade in urothelial cancer listed by TCRdb under 2017. At the level of the whole study: All patients started therapy in the mid-2010s and received atezolizumab 1,200 mg intravenously every 3 weeks. About 90% of the 29 patients were identified as males with urothelial cancer of bladder origin, and a prior smoking history was reported by 18 of 29 patients. The study, an exploratory multi-omic analysis, examined somatic, immune and clinical correlates of response to PD-L1 blockade with atezolizumab in urothelial cancer. Blood samples gave a median of 141,255 T cells and 80,000 to 95,000 unique TCRs, with a median clonality of 0.080. TCR sequencing covered pretreatment tumor samples and matched, serially collected peripheral blood taken before and after atezolizumab treatment. Durable clinical benefit was defined as progression-free survival longer than 6 months, and TCR features were also tested against progression-free and overall survival. Durable clinical benefit was achieved by nine patients but not by the remaining 20. An ECOG performance status of 0 or 1 was recorded for the patients, and 0 to 3 prior chemotherapy regimens had been received by the patients. Some 30 patients had pretreatment blood TCR-seq, around 24 had at least one posttreatment blood collection, and around 24 had tumor TCR-seq. Blood samples were analyzed at 3 weeks after treatment start (second dose) and at 6 weeks after treatment start. In the same patients, whole exome sequencing and RNA sequencing of pretreatment tumors were performed in addition to TCR sequencing. General findings and caveats noted by the study authors: Improved progression-free and overall survival was found to be associated with pretreatment peripheral blood TCR clonality below the median. Among patients with durable benefit, tumor-associated TCR clones showed greater expansion in peripheral blood 3 weeks after treatment started (n ≈ 22, p = 0.022). Because the sample size was small (n ≈ 27) and many of the analyses were exploratory, the results are meant to be hypothesis-generating.

To estimate absolute template abundance from read counts, synthetic TCR analog templates were spiked into each PCR. Using the immunoSEQ assay, TCRbeta CDR3 regions were amplified from genomic DNA with bias-controlled V and J gene primers. Sequencing of rearranged TCRbeta segments was done at approximately 20X coverage. As for the original processing: Sequencing errors were corrected by clustering and CDR3s were annotated against IMGT to assign V, D and J genes. Downstream analyses used only productive TCRbeta rearrangements and left out out-of-frame or stop-codon sequences. Clonality was computed as one minus Shannon entropy normalized by the log of the number of unique productive sequences. Fisher's exact test with Benjamini-Hochberg correction, using a cutoff of adjusted p below 0.01, was how clones that differed between time points or between blood and tumor were identified. As stored in TCRdb, this immuneACCESS dataset retains in-frame rearrangements with V and J assigned. A fraction of the clones does not appear; measured against another copy, unresolved V genes explain less than half of the discrepancy, and the remainder lacks a known reason. V, J and clone size reflect that table, while D and trimming were determined from the DNA. In all, the sample holds some 39,000 clones, and around 83% of those were seen once. The top ten hold around 2.5% of the sample.

The sample's time point label is to be understood as: peripheral blood 6 weeks after treatment start. The cohort comprised roughly 30 patients with locally advanced or metastatic urothelial carcinoma treated at Memorial Sloan Kettering on a trial protocol. Peripheral blood mononuclear cells were collected from each patient pretreatment and during treatment, giving between 1 and 8 total time points per patient. The Qiagen DNeasy Blood extraction kit was used to purify genomic DNA from total PBMCs and tumor samples. PBMCs were collected pretreatment and during treatment, and were isolated and stored as previously described. CDR1 and CDR2, per the germline V gene (reference sequence), are SGHNT and YYREEE. Trimming removed 6 bases from V and 0 bases from J; the gene matches leave 2 bases unexplained. The CDR3 measures 15 amino acids from cysteine to phenylalanine. Of all the DNA, just the CDR3 is kept, 45 bases in frame from base 1.

This sequence uses TRBV5-4 and TRBJ2-6; 8 central bases correspond to TRBD1. This specimen consisted of PBMCs, obtained around atezolizumab (anti-PD-L1) treatment. This TCR derives from an older man with urothelial cancer. The DNA sequence is given as TGTGCCAGCACTACAGGGGGCTCTGGGGCCAACGTCCTGACTTTC. Translation gives CASTTGGSGANVLTF.